The present T cell receptor beta chain was sequenced within a study of shared clonotypes between healthy human individuals. This table comes from immunoSEQ multiplex PCR, and its TCRdb copy is limited to in-frame clones, with some not included. The sample contains 700,000 to 950,000 clones, 96% of which appear only once. Germline loops: CDR1 MGHRA, CDR2 YSYEKL. V lost 0 bases to trimming and J lost 6 bases, with 12 bases between them. The CDR3 loop spans 15 amino acids. The naive CD8 fraction comprised CD45RO-negative cells positively selected for CCR7 and excluded terminally differentiated effector memory CD45RA+ cells.

The chain recombines TRBV4-1 with TRBJ1-5; weak D call: TRBD1 (6 bases). What was sequenced was naive CD8+ T cells sorted from blood. The sequence was obtained from a man aged 25 to 40 in good health. CDR3 in amino acids: CASSQDVGGGQPQHF. DNA for the CDR3: TGCGCCAGCAGCCAAGACGTCGGAGGGGGTCAGCCCCAGCATTTT.